The 8 T cell receptor beta chains given below trace back to one sample, sequenced in a study of T-cell reconstitution after alpha-beta-depleted transplantation in children. Library preparation (for TCRbeta) was performed with unique molecular identifiers. TCRdb fed the PCR reads into MiXCR, producing one record per CDR3 protein. The repertoire holds hundreds of thousands of distinct CDR3 sequences, with around 16% as singletons. The sample here was PBMCs from the stem cell graft donor, taken from the stem cell graft. All receptors come from a human donor who donated a stem cell graft to a child with acute myeloid leukemia.

The table lists this clonotype with many counts. The chain is built from TRBV20-1 and TRBJ1-6; D ambiguous. Germline V gives CDR1 DFQATT, CDR2 SNEGSKA (reference sequence). Between the trimmed V and J ends, which lost 2 bases and 6 bases, there was a span of 11 bases. This CDR3 is 14 amino acids long. The CDR3 region has the DNA TGCAGTGCTAGAAGGGAACCTTTTAATTCACCCCTCCACTTT. Translation gives CSARREPFNSPLHF.

The J gene is TRBJ2-1, the V gene TRBV27; 11 bases fit TRBD2. Per the germline V gene, CDR1 is MNHEY and CDR2 is SMNVEV (reference sequence). The CDR3 covers 16 residues. The V segment lost 9 bases and the J segment 10 bases; nucleotides outside the gene matches: 17. The DNA of the CDR3 is TGTGCCAGTGGTACTATGACTAGCGGGGCCCCCAAAGAGCAGTTCTTC. Translation gives CASGTMTSGAPKEQFF.

This clonotype was observed many times. The chain couples TRBV20-1 to TRBJ1-2; 7 bases are a match to TRBD1. The germline gives CDR1 DFQATT, CDR2 SNEGSKA (reference sequence). The CDR3 contains 15 residues. Germline trimming cut 5 bases from V and 4 bases from J; bases unmatched to any gene: 13. The CDR3, as DNA: TGCAGTGCTCCACGAAGACAGGGACTACTCTATGGCTACACCTTC. Its protein product is CSAPRRQGLLYGYTF.

The chain couples TRBV20-1 to TRBJ1-4; unclear D gene. V lost 0 bases, J lost 8 bases, and 16 bases lay in between. This CDR3 has 15 amino acids. Germline V gene data show CDR1 as DFQATT and CDR2 as SNEGSKA (reference sequence). CDR3 loop: CSARDPTPPAEKLFF. The CDR3 nucleotides are TGCAGTGCTAGAGATCCCACACCCCCCGCCGAAAAACTGTTTTTT.

This clonotype was recorded many times. This sequence joins TRBV12-3 or TRBV12-4 and TRBJ1-5; D not certain. There are 12 residues in the CDR3. Trimming shortened V by 6 bases and J by 4 bases, and 7 bases separated the two germline ends. Here the CDR3 reads CASRGMNQPQHF. The CDR3 DNA reads TGTGCCAGCAGGGGGATGAATCAGCCCCAGCATTTT.

The rearrangement joins TRBV7-6 to TRBJ2-7; D possibly matches TRBD1 or TRBD2 (7 bases each). CDR1 is SGHVS and CDR2 is FNYEAQ in the germline V gene. The V end was cut by 5 bases, the J end by 0 bases, with 26 bases between. This CDR3 spans 19 amino acids. The chain's CDR3 is CASSLGGGRGRRSSYEQYF. The CDR3 DNA reads TGTGCCAGCAGCCTCGGAGGTGGGAGGGGGCGTAGAAGCTCCTACGAGCAGTACTTC.

This clonotype came up many times. This CDR3 is CSAKTDYEQYV. CDR3 in DNA: TGCAGCGCAAAGACGGACTACGAGCAGTACGTC. This sequence joins TRBV29-1 and TRBJ2-7; D not certain. The CDR3 extends over 11 amino acids. V was trimmed by 7 bases and J by 3 bases, leaving 10 bases between them. The germline V gene encodes CDR1 SQVTM and CDR2 ANQGSEA.

The V call is TRBV7-8, the J call TRBJ1-1, with D uncertain. There are 15 residues in the CDR3. V dropped 5 bases and J dropped 5 bases, with 18 bases sitting between them. Germline loops: CDR1 SGHVS, CDR2 FQNEAQ. CDR3 DNA: TGTGCCAGCAGCCCCGTATCTACTCGTCGGACTGAAGCTTTCTTT. It specifies CASSPVSTRRTEAFF.